The 9 T cell receptor beta chains presented below share a single source sample, sequenced in a study of T-cell memory formation after mild COVID-19. One entry per CDR3 protein results from TCRdb running MiXCR on the 5' RACE reads. The sample contains a few hundred thousand distinct CDR3 sequences, around a sixth of which appear only once. Sequenced sample: PBMCs or a T cell subset sorted from them (not recorded which). Every receptor here comes from a man younger than 35 who had mild COVID-19 (a few samples of this study predate the infection). Cell type and time point are not known.

This clonotype has a handful of counts. Because it lacks the conserved phenylalanine or tryptophan at the end, this CDR3 is likely a read error. The DNA is left out, because the CDR3 cannot be placed on it with certainty; the CDR3 is given as TCRdb lists it. The chain has TRBV11-2 and TRBJ1-2; the D call TRBD1 from the table was never checked on the DNA. Looked up from germline, CDR1 is SGHAT and CDR2 is FQNNGV. Termini included, the CDR3 measures 12 amino acids. CDR3 protein: CASRSSGGGAQV.

This clonotype was counted only a few times. The chain is built from TRBV20-1 and TRBJ2-3; D perhaps matches TRBD2 (5 bases). The CDR3 is 14 residues long. V lost 6 bases, J lost 2 bases, and 15 bases lay in between. Germline assignment: CDR1 DFQATT and CDR2 SNEGSKA (reference sequence). CDR3 region: CSAADSRITDTQYF. CDR3 nucleotide sequence: TGCAGTGCCGCGGACTCGAGAATCACAGATACGCAGTATTTT.

CDR3 bases: TGTGCCAGCAGCGTAACGAGCTCCTACAATGAGCAGTTCTTC. Translating it yields CASSVTSSYNEQFF. The chain employs TRBV9 and TRBJ2-1; no clear D gene. Germline CDR1 SGDLS, CDR2 YYNGEE. The CDR3 length is 14 residues. The ends were cut back, 1 base at V and 0 bases at J, with 5 bases in the middle.

The chain joins TRBV7-3 to TRBJ2-3; D not resolved. In germline, CDR1 is SGHTA, CDR2 FQGTGA. The CDR3 covers 18 residues. Deletions cut 1 base from V and 5 bases from J, with 22 bases between. The CDR3: CASSLRGRVGWLIDTQYF. The CDR3 bases are TGTGCCAGCAGCTTAAGGGGAAGGGTCGGCTGGCTGATAGATACGCAGTATTTT. The entire variable domain, with the rest obtained from reference TRBV7-3 and TRBJ2-3, is as follows: GAGVSQTPSNKVTEKGKYVELRCDPISGHTALYWYRQSLGQGPEFLIYFQGTGAADDSGLPNDRFFAVRPEGSVSTLKIQRTERGDSAVYLCASSLRGRVGWLIDTQYFGPGTRLTVL.

The rearrangement uses TRBV7-9 and TRBJ1-2, with D possibly being TRBD1 (5 bases). CDR1 and CDR2 from the germline V gene are SEHNR and FQNEAQ (reference sequence). The V and J ends lost 5 bases and 3 bases respectively, with 16 bases between them. The CDR3 sequence is 15 residues long. CDR3 sequence (DNA): TGTGCCAGCAGCCGGTACAGGTCACTAGACTATGGCTACACCTTC. Its protein product is CASSRYRSLDYGYTF. Full variable domain (missing parts from reference TRBV7-9 and TRBJ1-2): DTGVSQNPRHKITKRGQNVTFRCDPISEHNRLYWYRQTLGQGPEFLTYFQNEAQLEKSRLLSDRFSAERPKGSFSTLEIQRTEQGDSAMYLCASSRYRSLDYGYTFGSGTRLTVV.

This clonotype showed up just a few times. The V gene is TRBV4-2, the J gene TRBJ1-1, with D uncertain. The CDR3 spans 14 residues. Trimming removed 0 bases from V and 5 bases from J, with 10 bases in between. CDR1 and CDR2 from the germline V gene are LGHNA and YNFKEQ. CDR3 bases: TGTGCCAGCAGCCAAGACGTCCCGCTTACTGAAGCTTTCTTT. Protein: CASSQDVPLTEAFF.

This chain connects TRBV5-6 to TRBJ2-2, with 8 nucleotides matching TRBD1. Germline V gives CDR1 SGHDT, CDR2 YYEEEE. There are 19 residues in the CDR3. Losses at the gene ends were 2 bases for V and 7 bases for J; bases not matched to a gene: 19. For the CDR3, the DNA is TGTGCCAGCAGCTTCGGACAGGGACTCTACTTAGTAGGAGGCGGGGAGCTGTTTTTT. Translation: CASSFGQGLYLVGGGELFF.

This clonotype was counted between two and nine times. The rearrangement joins TRBV4-3 to TRBJ2-7; D ambiguous. V lost 1 base to trimming and J lost 6 bases, with 10 bases between them. The CDR3 extends over 13 amino acids. Germline-derived CDR1 and CDR2 are LGHNA and YSLEER. In DNA form, the CDR3 reads TGCGCCAGCAGCCAAGTTCCGGGCGTCGAGCAGTACTTC. Translating it yields CASSQVPGVEQYF.

The chain has TRBV4-2 and TRBJ2-3, with D perhaps matching TRBD2 (5 bases). CDR3 size: 18 residues. V shed 4 bases and J shed 2 bases, with 22 bases lying between them. Germline CDR1 is LGHNA and CDR2 is YNFKEQ. For the CDR3, the DNA is TGTGCCAGCAGCCTCCGAATAGGAGCGATCGACTACACAGATACGCAGTATTTT. As protein: CASSLRIGAIDYTDTQYF.